This paragraph reports one T cell receptor beta chain. This clonotype turned up a few times. The antigen this receptor binds is unknown. No base quality information exists; no much larger clone differs at one position. The data were obtained in a study of T-cell reconstitution after alpha-beta-depleted transplantation in children listed by TCRdb under 2016. In the study overall: T-cell immune reconstitution after TCRalphabeta/CD19-depleted allogeneic hematopoietic cell transplantation in children was quantitatively tracked in the study by means of TCR repertoire profiling. The investigation overall reported the following: Hyperexpanded clone frequencies declined over subsequent months; after one year, T-cell counts and TCRbeta diversity were mostly attributed to newly produced T cells. The apparently early alphabetaT-cell count recovery about two months after transplant was reportedly dependent on only several hundred rapidly expanded clones derived from non-depleted graft cells. In some patients, high TCRbeta diversity at day 60 was attributed to recipient T cells and intrathymic progenitors that had survived conditioning.

Libraries were built with PCR. The sample was run on an Illumina HiSeq 2500. TCR libraries were prepared with molecular barcoding, using unique molecular identifiers to normalize TCRbeta repertoire quantification. Clones were called with MiXCR by TCRdb after fastp trimmed the public reads at Q25, and only in-frame beta chains were retained. One record per CDR3 amino acid sequence lists the most common genes and DNA. Within this sample are 300,000 to 400,000 distinct CDR3 sequences, with roughly 15% of them counted one time only. About 41% of the sample is in the top ten clones. The sample's treatment or condition label, in plain terms: allogeneic hematopoietic cell transplantation with graft depleted of TCRalphabeta T cells and CD19 B cells. TCRalphabeta/CD19-depleted allogeneic hematopoietic cell grafts were given to the transplant recipients, all of whom were children. The CDR3 contains 15 residues, cysteine and phenylalanine counted. Only the CDR3 part of the read is kept: 45 bases, read in frame from the first base. Between the V and J ends, shortened by 3 bases and 7 bases respectively, the junction contains 17 bases. The germline V gene provides CDR1 SGHTA and CDR2 FQGNSA.

The sample was PBMCs, mostly from graft donor cells, taken 360 days after TCRalphabeta/CD19-depleted stem cell transplant. The clonotype comes from a male patient between 2 and 10 years old who had a stem cell transplant for acute lymphoblastic leukemia, so the T cells may come from the graft donor. The rearranged chain carries TRBV7-2 and TRBJ2-3; TRBD2 is a possible D gene, resting on 5 matching bases. The bases are TGTGCCAGCAGCTTGCGGGCCTGGGTGGCCTATACGCAGTATTTT. This sequence encodes CASSLRAWVAYTQYF.